The 6 T cell receptor beta chains listed next were all sequenced from one sample in a study of T cells in Graves' hyperthyroidism and ophthalmopathy. Amplification of TCR beta CDR3 regions used RNA as the template. Using the HTBI primer set, a first-round RT-PCR was run on the TCR CDR3. TCRdb fed the multiplex PCR reads into MiXCR, producing one record per CDR3 protein. The sample lists 250,000 to 300,000 distinct CDR3 sequences; more than 12% were seen once. Sequenced: blood. The source of these receptors is a woman in her forties with Graves' hyperthyroidism that later progressed to Graves' ophthalmopathy.

This clonotype was seen ten or more times. This chain connects TRBV27 to TRBJ1-2; D uncertain. The CDR3 extends over 14 amino acids. Trimming removed 1 base at V and 2 bases at J, with 8 bases between. CDR1 and CDR2 (germline): MNHEY, SMNVEV (reference sequence). The CDR3 sequence is CASSLYPVNYGYTF. In DNA form, the CDR3 reads TGTGCCAGCAGTTTATATCCGGTAAACTATGGCTACACCTTC.

This clonotype has just a few counts. The rearrangement links TRBV4-1 to TRBJ1-1; tentative D call: TRBD1 (6 bases). The CDR3 loop spans 16 amino acids. Between the trimmed V and J ends, which lost 6 bases and 3 bases, there was a span of 20 bases. Germline V gives CDR1 MGHRA, CDR2 YSYEKL. CDR3 loop: CASSPGAGAMDTEAFF. The CDR3 DNA follows: TGCGCCAGCAGTCCTGGGGCAGGGGCCATGGACACTGAAGCTTTCTTT.

There are many counts of this clonotype. CDR3 DNA sequence: TGCGCCAGCAGAACCTCTAAGGGACTAGCGGCCGGATTCTTCACAGATACGCAGTATTTT. Protein: CASRTSKGLAAGFFTDTQYF. This rearrangement joins TRBV5-1 to TRBJ2-3, with TRBD2 identical over 11 bases. Looked up from germline, CDR1 is SGHRS and CDR2 is YFSETQ. The CDR3 totals 20 residues. Trimming removed 5 bases from V and 2 bases from J; junction bases left unmatched: 19.

The table lists this clonotype with many counts. The rearrangement links TRBV20-1 to TRBJ1-4, with TRBD1 matching 7 bases. After removal of 6 bases from V and 5 bases from J, the junction contained 6 bases not matched to a gene. From germline, CDR1 is DFQATT and CDR2 SNEGSKA (reference sequence). This CDR3 region has 13 residues. Written as DNA, the CDR3 is TGCAGTGCCCCGGACAGGAGGAATGAAAAACTGTTTTTT. It codes for CSAPDRRNEKLFF.

The table lists this clonotype with many counts. The chain couples TRBV2 to TRBJ2-2; 9 positions agree with TRBD2. V shed 1 base and J 3 bases; nucleotides not matched to a gene: 3. The CDR3 has 16 amino acids. Germline CDR1 reads SNHLY; CDR2 reads FYNNEI. CDR3 protein: CASSEGASGDTGELFF. The CDR3, as DNA: TGTGCCAGCAGTGAAGGGGCTAGCGGGGACACCGGGGAGCTGTTTTTT. The full variable domain, completed using reference TRBV2 and TRBJ2-2, is EPEVTQTPSHQVTQMGQEVILRCVPISNHLYFYWYRQILGQKVEFLVSFYNNEISEKSEIFDDQFSVERPDGSNFTLKIRSTKLEDSAMYFCASSEGASGDTGELFFGEGSRLTVL.

This clonotype has at least ten counts. V is TRBV6-5 and J is TRBJ2-7; the D is unclear. V was clipped by 6 bases and J by 0 bases, with 12 bases between them. CDR3 length: 14 residues. Germline CDR1 is MNHEY and CDR2 is SVGAGI. The CDR3 sequence: CASRRDSLSYEQYF. CDR3 nucleotide sequence: TGTGCCAGCAGACGAGACTCTCTCTCCTACGAGCAGTACTTC.